One sample yielded the 8 T cell receptor beta chains listed below, sequenced in a study of T cell changes during pregnancy in multiple sclerosis. TCRdb's copy holds only in-frame clones and misses some; the assay was immunoSEQ multiplex PCR. This sample carries roughly 97,000 clones, over 75% of them seen once, and the ten largest clones take approximately 0.8%. The specimen comprised peripheral blood, sampled in the second trimester of pregnancy. These receptors originate from a female donor in good health, enrolled as a control in a pregnancy study.

The chain combines TRBV5-8 with TRBJ2-1; 11 nucleotides agree with TRBD2. Per germline, CDR1 SGHTS and CDR2 YDEGEE. This CDR3 is built from 16 residues. V was clipped by 2 bases and J by 5 bases; unmatched bases: 6. CDR3 sequence: CASSLYSGRGDNEQFF. The DNA of the CDR3 is TGTGCCAGCAGCTTATATAGCGGGAGGGGGGACAATGAGCAGTTCTTC.

This chain links TRBV4-1 with TRBJ2-7; maybe TRBD2 (7 bases). With 4 bases removed from V and 6 bases from J, the gap between germline ends came to 22 bases. The CDR3 is made up of 16 amino acids. The V gene's germline CDR1 is MGHRA and CDR2 YSYEKL. The CDR3 coding sequence is TGCGCCAGCAGCCGTCCGGGGGGCGGACGAATTCCCGAGCAGTACTTC. This encodes CASSRPGGGRIPEQYF.

As to this clone: The germline gene is not matched at one end of the junction; a read error may be the cause. V gene TRBV7-9 combines with J gene TRBJ1-5; 10 nucleotides match TRBD1. Germline V CDR1 and CDR2: SEHNR, FQNEAQ (reference sequence). This CDR3 has 14 amino acids. In DNA form, the CDR3 reads TGCGAGGGAGCCAGACAGGGGGCGCATCAGCCCCAGCATTTT. It specifies CEGARQGAHQPQHF.

The V gene is TRBV5-4, the J gene TRBJ2-3; no definite D call. The CDR3 runs 16 residues. V lost 0 bases and J 10 bases, leaving 21 bases between the germline ends. The germline V gene encodes CDR1 SGHNT and CDR2 YYREEE (reference sequence). CDR3 protein: CASSLGRHQSSLAQYF. CDR3 in DNA: TGTGCCAGCAGCTTGGGGCGGCATCAATCGTCACTTGCGCAGTATTTT.

This chain joins TRBV28 and TRBJ1-6; 10 bases agree with TRBD1. Germline V lookup: CDR1 MDHEN, CDR2 SYDVKM. The CDR3 has 16 residues. Losses at the gene ends were 5 bases for V and 7 bases for J; bases not matched to a gene: 8. In nucleotides, the CDR3 is TGTGCCAGCAGTCGAAACGGGGACAGGGGAAATTCACCCCTCCACTTT. Protein product: CASSRNGDRGNSPLHF. The variable domain in full, with the rest retrieved from reference TRBV28 and TRBJ1-6, is DVKVTQSSRYLVKRTGEKVFLECVQDMDHENMFWYRQDPGLGLRLIYFSYDVKMKEKGDIPEGYSVSREKKERFSLILESASTNQTSMYLCASSRNGDRGNSPLHFGNGTRLTVT.

In DNA form, the CDR3 reads TGTGCCAGTAGTAGGACCAGGGGCACCTACGAGCAGTACTTC. This translates into CASSRTRGTYEQYF. The chain employs TRBV19 and TRBJ2-7, with D possibly TRBD1 on 6 matching bases. CDR3 size: 14 residues. V was shortened by 4 bases and J by 2 bases, with 12 bases between the two germline ends. Germline lookup yields CDR1 LNHDA and CDR2 SQIVND (reference sequence).

The V call is TRBV6-1, the J call TRBJ1-2; TRBD1 agrees at 8 bases. The CDR3 covers 16 residues. CDR1 and CDR2 (germline): MNHNS, SASEGT. With V trimmed by 3 bases and J by 1 base, 7 bases remained unmatched. CDR3 residues: CASSEGTGGFNYGYTF. CDR3 bases: TGTGCCAGCAGTGAGGGCACAGGGGGGTTTAACTATGGCTACACCTTC.

This rearrangement joins TRBV6-1 to TRBJ2-5, with D possibly matching TRBD2 (5 bases). Germline CDR1 MNHNS, CDR2 SASEGT. V lost 5 bases to trimming and J lost 4 bases, with 14 bases between them. This CDR3 is built from 14 residues. CDR3 in DNA: TGTGCCAGCAGTCCACTTCGAGGGAGAGAGACCCAGTACTTC. The encoded protein is CASSPLRGRETQYF.